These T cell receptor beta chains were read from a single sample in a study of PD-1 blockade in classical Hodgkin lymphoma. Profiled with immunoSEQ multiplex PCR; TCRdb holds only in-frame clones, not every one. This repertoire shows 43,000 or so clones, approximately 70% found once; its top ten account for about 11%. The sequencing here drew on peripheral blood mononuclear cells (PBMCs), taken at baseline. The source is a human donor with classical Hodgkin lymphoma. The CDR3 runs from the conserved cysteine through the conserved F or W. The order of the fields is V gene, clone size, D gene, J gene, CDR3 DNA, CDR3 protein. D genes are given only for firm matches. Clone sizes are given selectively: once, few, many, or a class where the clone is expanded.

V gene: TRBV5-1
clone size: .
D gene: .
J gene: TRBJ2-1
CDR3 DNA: TGCGCCAGCAGCTCCGGAGAACGGTCCAATGAGCAGTTCTTC
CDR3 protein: CASSSGERSNEQFF

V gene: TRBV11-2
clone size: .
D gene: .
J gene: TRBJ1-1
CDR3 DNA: TGTGCCAGCAGCTTAGATACCGGGACTGAAGCTTTCTTT
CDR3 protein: CASSLDTGTEAFF

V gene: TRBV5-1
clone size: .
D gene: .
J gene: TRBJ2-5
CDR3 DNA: TGCGCCAGCAGCTTCATGGGGATTCAAGAGACCCAGTACTTC
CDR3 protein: CASSFMGIQETQYF

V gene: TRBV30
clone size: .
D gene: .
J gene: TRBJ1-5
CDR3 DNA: TGTGCCTGGACCCTAGGGGGACGTAGCAATCAGCCCCAGCATTTT
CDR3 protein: CAWTLGGRSNQPQHF

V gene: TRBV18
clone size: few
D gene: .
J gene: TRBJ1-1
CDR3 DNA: TGTGCCAGCTCACCACCCGGGGGATCAAACACTGAAGCTTTCTTT
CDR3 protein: CASSPPGGSNTEAFF

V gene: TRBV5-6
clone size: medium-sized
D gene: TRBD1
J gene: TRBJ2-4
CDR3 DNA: TGTGCCAGCAGCTTGATAGGACAGGGCGAAGACATTCAGTACTTC
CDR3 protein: CASSLIGQGEDIQYF

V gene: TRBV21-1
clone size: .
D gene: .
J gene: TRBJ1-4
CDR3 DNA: TGTGCCAGCAGCAAAGGGGCAACTAATGAAAAACTGTTTTTT
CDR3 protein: CASSKGATNEKLFF

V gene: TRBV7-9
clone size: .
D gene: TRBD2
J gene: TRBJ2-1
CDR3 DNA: TGTGCCAGCAGCTTAGGACTAGCGGGGGAAGAGCAGTTCTTC
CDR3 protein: CASSLGLAGEEQFF

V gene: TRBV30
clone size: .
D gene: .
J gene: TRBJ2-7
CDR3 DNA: TGTGCCTGGAGTCCGATCGGGGGTTCCTACGAGCAGTACTTC
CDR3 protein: CAWSPIGGSYEQYF

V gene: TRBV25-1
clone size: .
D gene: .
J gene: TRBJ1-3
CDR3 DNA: TGTGCCAGCAGTGAAGGGGCTCCTATGAACACCATATATTTT
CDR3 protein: CASSEGAPMNTIYF

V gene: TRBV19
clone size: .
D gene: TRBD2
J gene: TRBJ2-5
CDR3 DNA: TGTGCCAGTAGTCCCCTCTGGGGGCGGGAGGGCCGAGAGACCCAGTACTTC
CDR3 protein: CASSPLWGREGRETQYF

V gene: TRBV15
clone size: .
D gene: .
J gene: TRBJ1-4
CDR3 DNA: TGTGCCACCAGCAGAGATCCGGAGGACAGTGAAAAACTGTTTTTT
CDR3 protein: CATSRDPEDSEKLFF

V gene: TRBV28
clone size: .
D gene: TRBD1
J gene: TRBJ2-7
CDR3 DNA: TGTGCCAGCAGTTTACCGGGACAGGGAGCCGAGCAGTACTTC
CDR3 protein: CASSLPGQGAEQYF

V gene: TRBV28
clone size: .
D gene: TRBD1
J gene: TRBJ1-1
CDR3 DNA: TGTGCCAGCAGTCCCCCTCCGGGACAGTCACGGGAAGCTTTCTTT
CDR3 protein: CASSPPPGQSREAFF

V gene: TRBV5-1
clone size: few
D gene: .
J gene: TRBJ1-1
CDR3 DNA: TGCGCCAGCAGCTTGTCGCCGATCATGAACACTGAAGCTTTCTTT
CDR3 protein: CASSLSPIMNTEAFF

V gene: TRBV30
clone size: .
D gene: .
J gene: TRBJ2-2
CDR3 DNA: TGTGCCTGGAGTGTACTCCCGACCGGGGAGCTGTTTTTT
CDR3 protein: CAWSVLPTGELFF

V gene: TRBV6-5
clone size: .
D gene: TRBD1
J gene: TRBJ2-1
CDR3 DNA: TGTGCCAGCAGTTACCCTCCGACAGGGGGCACCGATGAGCAGTTCTTC
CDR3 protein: CASSYPPTGGTDEQFF

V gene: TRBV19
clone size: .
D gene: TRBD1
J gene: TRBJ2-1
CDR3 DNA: TGTGCCAGTAGCAAGGAAGCGAACAGGGGTAATGAGCAGTTCTTC
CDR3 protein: CASSKEANRGNEQFF

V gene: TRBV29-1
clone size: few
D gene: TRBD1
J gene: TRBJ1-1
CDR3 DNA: TGCAGCGTCCTACAGGGGGCTACTGAAGCTTTCTTT
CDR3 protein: CSVLQGATEAFF

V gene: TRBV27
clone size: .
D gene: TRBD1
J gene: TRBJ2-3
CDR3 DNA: TGTGCCAGCAGTTTATGGACAGGGGGAACAGATACGCAGTATTTT
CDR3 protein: CASSLWTGGTDTQYF

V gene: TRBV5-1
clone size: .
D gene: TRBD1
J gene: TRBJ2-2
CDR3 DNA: TGCGCCAGCAACGACAGGGCGAACACCGGGGAGCTGTTTTTT
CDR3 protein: CASNDRANTGELFF

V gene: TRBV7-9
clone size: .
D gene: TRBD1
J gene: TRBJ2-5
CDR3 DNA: TGTGCCAGCAGCTTAGTGGGACAGGGTCTGGGGACCCAGTACTTC
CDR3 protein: CASSLVGQGLGTQYF

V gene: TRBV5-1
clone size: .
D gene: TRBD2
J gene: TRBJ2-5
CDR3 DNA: TGCGCCAGCAGCTTGCCCTCGGGGGGTGGAGAGACCCAGTACTTC
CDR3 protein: CASSLPSGGGETQYF

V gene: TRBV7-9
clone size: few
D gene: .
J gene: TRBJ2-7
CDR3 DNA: TGTGCCAGCAGCTTAGAAGCAGGTTTACGGGGCGAGCAGTACTTC
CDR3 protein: CASSLEAGLRGEQYF

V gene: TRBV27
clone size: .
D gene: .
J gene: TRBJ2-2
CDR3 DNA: TGTGCCAGCAGTTTCCGGGGGACCGGGGAGCTGTTTTTT
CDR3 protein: CASSFRGTGELFF

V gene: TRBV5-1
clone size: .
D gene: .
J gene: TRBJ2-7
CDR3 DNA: TGCGCCAGCAGCTTGGGCGGCAGGGGAAGCTTCGAGCAGTACTTC
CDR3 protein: CASSLGGRGSFEQYF

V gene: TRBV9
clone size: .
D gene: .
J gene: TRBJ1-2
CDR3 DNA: TGTGCCAGCAGCGCCATATCCGGGACGGAGAACTATGGCTACACCTTC
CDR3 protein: CASSAISGTENYGYTF

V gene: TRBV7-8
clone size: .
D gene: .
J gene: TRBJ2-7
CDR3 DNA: TGTGCCAGCAGCTCACCACAGGGTTCGGCCTACGAGCAGTACTTC
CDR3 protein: CASSSPQGSAYEQYF

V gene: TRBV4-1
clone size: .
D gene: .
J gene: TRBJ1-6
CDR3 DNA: TGCGCCAGCAGCCAGCAACAGGGTTATAATTCACCCCTCCACTTT
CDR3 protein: CASSQQQGYNSPLHF

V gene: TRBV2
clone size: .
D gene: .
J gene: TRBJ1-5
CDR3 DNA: TGTGCCAGCAATTGGGCCGGCAATCAGCCCCAGCATTTT
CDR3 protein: CASNWAGNQPQHF

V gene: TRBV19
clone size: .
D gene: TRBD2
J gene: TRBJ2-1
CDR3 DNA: TGTGCCAGTAGTCAAGCGGGAGGGTATGGTGAGCAGTTCTTC
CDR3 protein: CASSQAGGYGEQFF

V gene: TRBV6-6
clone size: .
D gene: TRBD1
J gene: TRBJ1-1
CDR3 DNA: TGTGCCACTTCGGGACAGACAGTGAACACTGAAGCTTTCTTT
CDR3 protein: CATSGQTVNTEAFF

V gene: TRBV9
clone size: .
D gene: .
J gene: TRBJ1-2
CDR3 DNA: TGTGCCAGCAGCGTAGATCCAGGGCCAAACTATGGCTACACCTTC
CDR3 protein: CASSVDPGPNYGYTF

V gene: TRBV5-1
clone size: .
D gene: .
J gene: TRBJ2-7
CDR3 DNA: TGCGCCAGCAGCCCGTACGCCACAGGGAACGAGCAGTACTTC
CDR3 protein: CASSPYATGNEQYF

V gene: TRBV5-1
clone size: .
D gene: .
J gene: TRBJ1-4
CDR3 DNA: TGCGCCAGCAGCTTCAAGACGGTTAATGAAAAACTGTTTTTT
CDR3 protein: CASSFKTVNEKLFF

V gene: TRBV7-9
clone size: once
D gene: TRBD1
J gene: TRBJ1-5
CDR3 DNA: TGTGCCAGCAGCTTAGGGGAGGGGGCTAATCAGCCCCAGCATTTT
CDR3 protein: CASSLGEGANQPQHF

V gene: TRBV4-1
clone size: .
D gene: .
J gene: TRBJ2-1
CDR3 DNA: TGCGCCAGCAGCCAAGATCCCCCGGGACTTCAGAGCTCCTACAATGAGCAGTTCTTC
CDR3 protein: CASSQDPPGLQSSYNEQFF

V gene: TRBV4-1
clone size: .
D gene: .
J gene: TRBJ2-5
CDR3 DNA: TGCGCCAGCAGCACCCGACAGGGAGGAGAGACCCAGTACTTC
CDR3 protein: CASSTRQGGETQYF

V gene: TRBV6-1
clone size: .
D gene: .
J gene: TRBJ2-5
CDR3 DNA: TGTGCCAGCATTCCCTTATATGGGGACTCCCTACCCCAGTACTTC
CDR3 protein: CASIPLYGDSLPQYF

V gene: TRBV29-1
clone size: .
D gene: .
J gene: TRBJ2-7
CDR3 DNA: TGCAGCGTTGGACGGAGCTCCTACGAGCAGTACTTC
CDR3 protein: CSVGRSSYEQYF

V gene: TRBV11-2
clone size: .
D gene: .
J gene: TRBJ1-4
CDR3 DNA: TGTGCCAGCAGCTTAGATATCAATGAAAAACTGTTTTTT
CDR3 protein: CASSLDINEKLFF

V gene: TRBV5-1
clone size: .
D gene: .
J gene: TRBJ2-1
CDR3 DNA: TGCGCCAGCAGCTTGGAGGGGGACCCCTACAATGAGCAGTTCTTC
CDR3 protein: CASSLEGDPYNEQFF

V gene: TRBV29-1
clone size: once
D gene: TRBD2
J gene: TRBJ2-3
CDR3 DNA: TGCAGCGTCCAGCAGTTAGCGGGTCGCACAGATACGCAGTATTTT
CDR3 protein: CSVQQLAGRTDTQYF

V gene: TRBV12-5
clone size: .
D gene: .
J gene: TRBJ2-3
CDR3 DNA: TGTGCTAGTGGTTTGGTAGTGGGGGTCGGCACAGATACGCAGTATTTT
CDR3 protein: CASGLVVGVGTDTQYF

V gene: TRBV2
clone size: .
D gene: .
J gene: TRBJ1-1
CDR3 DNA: TGTGCCAGCAGTCGACAACAGGTGAACACTGAAGCTTTCTTT
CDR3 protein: CASSRQQVNTEAFF

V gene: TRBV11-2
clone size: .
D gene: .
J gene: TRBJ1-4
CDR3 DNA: TGTGCCAGCAATTCCGGGTGGGGCGAAAAACTGTTTTTT
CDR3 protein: CASNSGWGEKLFF

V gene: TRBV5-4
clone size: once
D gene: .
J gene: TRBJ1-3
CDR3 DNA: TGTGCCAGCAGCGTATCCGGAAACACCATATATTTT
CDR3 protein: CASSVSGNTIYF

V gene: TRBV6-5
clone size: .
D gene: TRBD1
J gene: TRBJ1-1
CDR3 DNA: TGTGCCGTATCCCCGGGACAGGGGAATCCTGAAGCTTTCTTT
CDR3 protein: CAVSPGQGNPEAFF

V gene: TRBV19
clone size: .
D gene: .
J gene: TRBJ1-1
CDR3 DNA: TGTGCCAGTAGTATCCAGACGCGCTCGTACACTGAAGCTTTCTTT
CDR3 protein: CASSIQTRSYTEAFF

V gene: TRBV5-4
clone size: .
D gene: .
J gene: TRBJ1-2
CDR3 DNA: TGTGCCAGCAGCCAGTTGGGCCAGGGGCACGGCTACACCTTC
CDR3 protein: CASSQLGQGHGYTF

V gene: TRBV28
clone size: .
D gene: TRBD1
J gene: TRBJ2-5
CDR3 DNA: TGTGCCAGCAGCTCCGGGACAGGGGGAAGGGGGTACTTC
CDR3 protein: CASSSGTGGRGYF

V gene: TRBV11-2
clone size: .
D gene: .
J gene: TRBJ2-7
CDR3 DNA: TGTGCCAGCAGCTTAGGGCTAGCGAGCTACGAGCAGTACTTC
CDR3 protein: CASSLGLASYEQYF

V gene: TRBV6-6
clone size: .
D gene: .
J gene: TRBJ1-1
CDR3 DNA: TGTGCCAGCAGTTACGAGGGACTAAACACTGAAGCTTTCTTT
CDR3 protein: CASSYEGLNTEAFF